The source of this T cell receptor (beta chain) is a study of blood T cell repertoires in COVID-19. Measured with immunoSEQ multiplex PCR; TCRdb has only the in-frame clones, and not every one. Of over 100,000 clones in the sample, roughly 75% are singletons; the top ten hold about 4.5%. V dropped 8 bases and J dropped 6; count of bases not matched to a gene: 9. CDR1 SNHLY and CDR2 FYNNEI come from the germline V gene. This CDR3 is built from 13 residues. The specimen was peripheral blood. This TCR was recovered from a human donor in a cohort sampled during active or convalescent COVID-19. V is TRBV2 and J is TRBJ2-7, with 8 nucleotides matching TRBD2. CDR3 sequence (DNA): TGTGCCAGCCGGTTCGGGAGGGCCTCCGAGCAGTACTTC. It specifies CASRFGRASEQYF.